This T cell receptor (beta chain) was captured in a study of T cell responses to AZD1222 COVID-19 vaccine. Overall study results and limits: Mapped onto spike, vaccine-associated CD4 TCRs spanned it and were dominant at 160-218 and 743-854.

Points on this clone: The antigen remains unidentified.

Clones were read by immunoSEQ multiplex PCR, and TCRdb kept only the in-frame ones, dropping some. The sample contains over 70,000 clones, around 85% of which appear only once. Trimming stripped 5 bases from V and 1 base from J, with 10 bases between. Per the germline V gene, CDR1 is MGHDK and CDR2 is SYGVNS. This CDR3 contains 14 residues. The starting material was peripheral blood, obtained on day 0 of AZD1222 vaccination. This receptor was taken from an adult in good health. The rearrangement joins TRBV25-1 to TRBJ2-3, with D perhaps matching TRBD1 (6 bases). CDR3 loop: CASSSPGGTDTQYF. The CDR3 region has the DNA TGTGCCAGCAGTAGCCCAGGGGGCACAGATACGCAGTATTTT. The whole variable domain, filled in from reference TRBV25-1 and TRBJ2-3, reads EADIYQTPRYLVIGTGKKITLECSQTMGHDKMYWYQQDPGMELHLIHYSYGVNSTEKGDLSSESTVSRIRTEHFPLTLESARPSHTSQYLCASSSPGGTDTQYFGPGTRLTVL.